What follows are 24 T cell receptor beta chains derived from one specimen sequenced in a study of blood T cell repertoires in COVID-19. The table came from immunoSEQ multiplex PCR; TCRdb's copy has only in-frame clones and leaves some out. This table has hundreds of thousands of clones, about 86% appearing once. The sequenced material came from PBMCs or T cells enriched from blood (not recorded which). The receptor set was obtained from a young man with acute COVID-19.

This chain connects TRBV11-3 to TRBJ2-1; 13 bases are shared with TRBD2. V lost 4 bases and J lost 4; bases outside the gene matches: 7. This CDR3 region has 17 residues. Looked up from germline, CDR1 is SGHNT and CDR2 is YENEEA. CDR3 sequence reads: CASSSPGTSGKYNEQFF. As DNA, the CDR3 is TGTGCCAGCAGCTCGCCCGGGACTAGCGGGAAGTACAATGAGCAGTTCTTC.

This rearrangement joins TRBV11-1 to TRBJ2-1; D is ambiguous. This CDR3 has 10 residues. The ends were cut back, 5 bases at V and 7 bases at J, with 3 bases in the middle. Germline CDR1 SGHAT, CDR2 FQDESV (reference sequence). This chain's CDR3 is CASSQNEQFF. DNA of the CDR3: TGTGCCAGCAGCCAAAATGAGCAGTTCTTC. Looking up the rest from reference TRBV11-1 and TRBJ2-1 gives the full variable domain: EAEVAQSPRYKITEKSQAVAFWCDPISGHATLYWYRQILGQGPELLVQFQDESVVDDSQLPKDRFSAERLKGVDSTLKIQPAELGDSAMYLCASSQNEQFFGPGTRLTVL.

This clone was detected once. CDR3 region: CASSLPTGLTDTQYF. The DNA of the CDR3 is TGTGCCAGCAGCTTACCGACAGGGTTAACAGATACGCAGTATTTT. The chain carries TRBV7-9 and TRBJ2-3, with 7 nucleotides matching TRBD1. The V and J ends lost 2 bases and 3 bases, in that order; junction bases with no gene match: 5. Germline V gives CDR1 SEHNR, CDR2 FQNEAQ (reference sequence). The CDR3 consists of 15 residues.

CDR3 sequence reads: CASSLGQGQETQYF. The CDR3 DNA sequence: TGCGCCAGCAGCTTGGGGCAGGGACAGGAGACCCAGTACTTC. The chain couples TRBV5-1 to TRBJ2-5, with 7 bases identical to TRBD1. J gave up 5 bases and V 0 bases, and 4 bases lay outside the gene matches. Germline V gene sequence: CDR1 SGHRS, CDR2 YFSETQ. The CDR3 runs to 14 residues.

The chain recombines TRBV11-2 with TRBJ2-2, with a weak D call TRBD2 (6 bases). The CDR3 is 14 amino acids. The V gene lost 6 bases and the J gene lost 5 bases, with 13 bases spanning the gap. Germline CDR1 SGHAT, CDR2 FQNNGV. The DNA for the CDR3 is TGTGCCAGCAGTCGGTCGCGGGGAACCGGGGAGCTGTTTTTT. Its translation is CASSRSRGTGELFF.

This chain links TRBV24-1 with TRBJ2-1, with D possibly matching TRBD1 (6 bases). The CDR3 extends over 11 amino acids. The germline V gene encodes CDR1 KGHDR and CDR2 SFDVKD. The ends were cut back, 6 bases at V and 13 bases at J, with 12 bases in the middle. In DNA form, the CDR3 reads TGTGCCACCAGTAGCTCGACAGGACAGTTCTTC. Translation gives CATSSSTGQFF.

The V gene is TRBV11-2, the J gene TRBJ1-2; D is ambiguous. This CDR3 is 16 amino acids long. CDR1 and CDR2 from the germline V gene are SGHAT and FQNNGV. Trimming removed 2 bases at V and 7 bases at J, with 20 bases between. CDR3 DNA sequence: TGTGCCAGCAGCTTACGGAACGACATCACGCGTCCTGGCTACACCTTC. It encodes CASSLRNDITRPGYTF.

The CDR3 loop reads CASSLTVGVAYNEQFF. The CDR3 bases are TGTGCCAGCAGCTTAACGGTGGGAGTGGCCTACAATGAGCAGTTCTTC. This chain joins TRBV7-3 and TRBJ2-1; the D gene is possibly TRBD2 (5 bases). The germline gives CDR1 SGHTA, CDR2 FQGTGA. The CDR3 covers 16 residues. Trimming shortened V by 0 bases and J by 2 bases, and 11 bases separated the two germline ends.

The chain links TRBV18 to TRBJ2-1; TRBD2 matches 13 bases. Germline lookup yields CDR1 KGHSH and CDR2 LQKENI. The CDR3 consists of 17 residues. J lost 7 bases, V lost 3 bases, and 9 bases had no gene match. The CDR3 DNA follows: TGTGCCAGCTCACCGACCGGACTAGCGGGAGTTGCTAATGAGCAGTTCTTC. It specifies CASSPTGLAGVANEQFF. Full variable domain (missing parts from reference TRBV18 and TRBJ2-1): NAGVMQNPRHLVRRRGQEARLRCSPMKGHSHVYWYRQLPEEGLKFMVYLQKENIIDESGMPKERFSAEFPKEGPSILRIQQVVRGDSAAYFCASSPTGLAGVANEQFFGPGTRLTVL.

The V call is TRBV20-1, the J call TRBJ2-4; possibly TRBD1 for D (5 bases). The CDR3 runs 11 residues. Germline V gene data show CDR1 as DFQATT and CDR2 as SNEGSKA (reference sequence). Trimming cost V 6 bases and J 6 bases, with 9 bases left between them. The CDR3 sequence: CSAPRGNIQYF. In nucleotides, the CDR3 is TGCAGTGCCCCAAGGGGAAACATTCAGTACTTC.

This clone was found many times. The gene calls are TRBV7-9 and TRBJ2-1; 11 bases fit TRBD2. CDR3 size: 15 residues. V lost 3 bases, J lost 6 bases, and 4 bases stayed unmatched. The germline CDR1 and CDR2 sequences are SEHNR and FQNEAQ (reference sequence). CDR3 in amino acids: CASSLGLADINEQFF. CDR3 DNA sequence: TGTGCCAGCAGCTTGGGACTAGCGGATATCAATGAGCAGTTCTTC.

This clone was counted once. The CDR3 DNA reads as TGTGCCAGCAGCTCCGTAGCGGCTAGCTCCTACAATGAGCAGTTCTTC. Its translation: CASSSVAASSYNEQFF. V and J are TRBV7-9 and TRBJ2-1, with D possibly TRBD2 on 6 matching bases. Germline V gene lookup returns CDR1 SEHNR and CDR2 FQNEAQ (reference sequence). CDR3 length equals 16 residues. V gave up 4 bases and J gave up 0 bases, with 13 bases separating them.

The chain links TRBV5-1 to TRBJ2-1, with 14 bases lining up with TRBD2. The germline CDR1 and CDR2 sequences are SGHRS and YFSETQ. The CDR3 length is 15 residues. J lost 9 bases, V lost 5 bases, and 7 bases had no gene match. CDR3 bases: TGCGCCAGCAGGTTGACTAGCGGGGGGGCAAGTGAGCAGTTCTTC. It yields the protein CASRLTSGGASEQFF.

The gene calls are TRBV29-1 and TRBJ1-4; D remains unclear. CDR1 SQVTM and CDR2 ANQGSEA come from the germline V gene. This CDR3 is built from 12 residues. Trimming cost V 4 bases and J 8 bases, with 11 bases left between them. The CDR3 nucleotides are TGCAGCGTTGCAGTCCCGGGGGAAAAACTGTTTTTT. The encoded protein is CSVAVPGEKLFF. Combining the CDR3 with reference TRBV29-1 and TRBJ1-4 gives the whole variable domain SAVISQKPSRDICQRGTSLTIQCQVDSQVTMMFWYRQQPGQSLTLIATANQGSEATYESGFVIDKFPISRPNLTFSTLTVSNMSPEDSSIYLCSVAVPGEKLFFGSGTQLSVL.

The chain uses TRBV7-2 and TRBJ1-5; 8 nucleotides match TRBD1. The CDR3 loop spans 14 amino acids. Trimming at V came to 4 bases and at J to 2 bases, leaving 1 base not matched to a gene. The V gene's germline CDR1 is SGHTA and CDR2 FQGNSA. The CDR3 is CASSSTGGNQPQHF. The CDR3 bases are TGTGCCAGCAGCTCGACAGGGGGCAATCAGCCCCAGCATTTT.

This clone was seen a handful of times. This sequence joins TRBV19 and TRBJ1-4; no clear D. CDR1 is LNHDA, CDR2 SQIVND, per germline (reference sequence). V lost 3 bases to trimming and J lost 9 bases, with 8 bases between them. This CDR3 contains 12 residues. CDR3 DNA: TGTGCCAGTAGTATCGGAGGGAAAAAACTGTTTTTT. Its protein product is CASSIGGKKLFF.

As DNA, the CDR3 is TGTGCCAGTAGTCCACGGACTAGCGGGACCCGTAGCACAGATACGCAGTATTTT. It yields the protein CASSPRTSGTRSTDTQYF. V usage is TRBV19 and J usage is TRBJ2-3; TRBD2 aligns across 12 bases. The ends lost 5 bases at V and 0 bases at J; junction bases unmatched: 9. Per germline, CDR1 LNHDA and CDR2 SQIVND (reference sequence). The CDR3 is 18 residues long. Combining the CDR3 with reference TRBV19 and TRBJ2-3 gives the whole variable domain DGGITQSPKYLFRKEGQNVTLSCEQNLNHDAMYWYRQDPGQGLRLIYYSQIVNDFQKGDIAEGYSVSREKKESFPLTVTSAQKNPTAFYLCASSPRTSGTRSTDTQYFGPGTRLTVL.

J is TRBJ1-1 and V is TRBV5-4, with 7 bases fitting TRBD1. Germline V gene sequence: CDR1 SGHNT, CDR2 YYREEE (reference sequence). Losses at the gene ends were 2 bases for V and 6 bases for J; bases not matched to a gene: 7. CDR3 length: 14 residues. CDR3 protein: CASSLRDSGAEAFF. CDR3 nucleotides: TGTGCCAGCAGCTTAAGGGACAGCGGAGCTGAAGCTTTCTTT.

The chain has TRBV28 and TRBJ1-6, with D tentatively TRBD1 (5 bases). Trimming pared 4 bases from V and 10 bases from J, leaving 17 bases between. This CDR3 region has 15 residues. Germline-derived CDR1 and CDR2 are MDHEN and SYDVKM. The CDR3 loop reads CASSWGRGGRSPLHF. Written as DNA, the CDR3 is TGTGCCAGCAGTTGGGGTCGGGGGGGAAGGTCACCCCTCCACTTT. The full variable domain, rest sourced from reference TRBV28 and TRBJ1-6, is DVKVTQSSRYLVKRTGEKVFLECVQDMDHENMFWYRQDPGLGLRLIYFSYDVKMKEKGDIPEGYSVSREKKERFSLILESASTNQTSMYLCASSWGRGGRSPLHFGNGTRLTVT.

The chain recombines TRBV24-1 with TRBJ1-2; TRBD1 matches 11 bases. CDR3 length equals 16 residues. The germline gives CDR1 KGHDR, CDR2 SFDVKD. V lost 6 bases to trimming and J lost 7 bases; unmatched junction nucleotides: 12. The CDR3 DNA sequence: TGTGCCACCAGTTCAACCCAGGGGACAGGGGGACGTGGCTACACCTTC. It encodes CATSSTQGTGGRGYTF.

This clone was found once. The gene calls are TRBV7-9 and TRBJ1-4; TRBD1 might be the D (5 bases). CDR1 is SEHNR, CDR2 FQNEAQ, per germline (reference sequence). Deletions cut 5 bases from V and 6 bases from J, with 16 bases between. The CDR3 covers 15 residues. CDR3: CASSPIGGADEKLFF. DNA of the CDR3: TGTGCCAGCAGCCCCATTGGAGGGGCAGATGAAAAACTGTTTTTT. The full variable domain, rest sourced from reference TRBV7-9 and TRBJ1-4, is DTGVSQNPRHKITKRGQNVTFRCDPISEHNRLYWYRQTLGQGPEFLTYFQNEAQLEKSRLLSDRFSAERPKGSFSTLEIQRTEQGDSAMYLCASSPIGGADEKLFFGSGTQLSVL.

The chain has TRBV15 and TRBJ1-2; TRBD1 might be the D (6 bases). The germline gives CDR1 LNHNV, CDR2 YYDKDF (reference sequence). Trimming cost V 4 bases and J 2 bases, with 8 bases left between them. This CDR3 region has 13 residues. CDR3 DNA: TGTGCCACCAGCAAGGGGGAGAACTATGGCTACACCTTC. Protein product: CATSKGENYGYTF.

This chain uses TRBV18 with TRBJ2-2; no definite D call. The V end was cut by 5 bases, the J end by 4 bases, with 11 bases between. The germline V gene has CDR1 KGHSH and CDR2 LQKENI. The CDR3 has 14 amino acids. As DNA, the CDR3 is TGTGCCAGCTCATCCCTCGACTCCACCGGGGAGCTGTTTTTT. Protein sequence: CASSSLDSTGELFF.

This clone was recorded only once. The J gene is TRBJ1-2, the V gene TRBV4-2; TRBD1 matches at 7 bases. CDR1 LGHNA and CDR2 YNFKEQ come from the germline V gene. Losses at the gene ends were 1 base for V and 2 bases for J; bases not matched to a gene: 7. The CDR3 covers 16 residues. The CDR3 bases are TGTGCCAGCAGCCAAGTGAATTCCAGGGGGAACTATGGCTACACCTTC. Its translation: CASSQVNSRGNYGYTF.